A selection of T cell receptor beta chains follows, all from one sample in a study of CXCR3-negative and CXCR3-positive naive CD8 T cells. One entry per CDR3 protein, without DNA, is what TCRdb gives after re-calling the 5' RACE reads. The sample table sets out approximately 74,000 distinct CDR3 sequences. The sequenced sample consisted of naive CXCR3- CD8+ T cells from blood. These receptor sequences come from a human donor in good health. Some clones in this sample may be carry-over from other donors' samples. CDR3s include the opening cysteine and the closing phenylalanine or tryptophan. The order of the fields is V gene, J gene, clone size, CDR3 protein. Size is omitted from some rows. Given values are once, few, many or a class for expanded clones.

v_gene: TRBV6-5; j_gene: TRBJ1-5; abundance: -; CDR3aa: CASSYSKPGWGNQPQHF
v_gene: TRBV6-2/TRBV6-3; j_gene: TRBJ2-7; abundance: -; CDR3aa: CASSPGLRSYEQYF
v_gene: TRBV6-4; j_gene: TRBJ1-5; abundance: -; CDR3aa: CASSEGSNQPQHF
v_gene: TRBV24-1; j_gene: TRBJ1-1; abundance: -; CDR3aa: CATSNRTGTNTEAFF
v_gene: TRBV28; j_gene: TRBJ2-3; abundance: -; CDR3aa: CASSSSTDYFVAGRSSTDTQYF
v_gene: TRBV5-1; j_gene: TRBJ2-7; abundance: -; CDR3aa: CASSLIGGTYEQYF
v_gene: TRBV15; j_gene: TRBJ2-3; abundance: -; CDR3aa: CATSRGQGYTQYF
v_gene: TRBV10-1; j_gene: TRBJ2-5; abundance: -; CDR3aa: CASSEGREVETQYF
v_gene: TRBV29-1; j_gene: TRBJ2-2; abundance: -; CDR3aa: CSVVGGNTGELFF
v_gene: TRBV6-5; j_gene: TRBJ2-1; abundance: -; CDR3aa: CASLKPGLAGAQGRGEQFF
v_gene: TRBV6-5; j_gene: TRBJ2-3; abundance: -; CDR3aa: CASSGKPGPLTDTQYF
v_gene: TRBV4-2; j_gene: TRBJ2-7; abundance: -; CDR3aa: CASSQDRGLDEQYF
v_gene: TRBV7-9; j_gene: TRBJ2-1; abundance: -; CDR3aa: CASSPPGQGSYNEQFF
v_gene: TRBV6-5; j_gene: TRBJ1-1; abundance: -; CDR3aa: CASSPTLYMNTEAFF
v_gene: TRBV29-1; j_gene: TRBJ2-2; abundance: -; CDR3aa: CSASSWGETGELFF
v_gene: TRBV29-1; j_gene: TRBJ2-3; abundance: -; CDR3aa: CSVEDGLASDTQYF
v_gene: TRBV7-9; j_gene: TRBJ2-5; abundance: -; CDR3aa: CASSYEGKTQYF
v_gene: TRBV9; j_gene: TRBJ2-1; abundance: -; CDR3aa: CASNPSTSSYNEQFF
v_gene: TRBV7-9; j_gene: TRBJ2-7; abundance: -; CDR3aa: CASSTWTGGPYEQYF
v_gene: TRBV2; j_gene: TRBJ2-7; abundance: -; CDR3aa: CASRSGVHEQYF
v_gene: TRBV3-1; j_gene: TRBJ2-7; abundance: -; CDR3aa: CASSPQPPYEQYF
v_gene: TRBV11-3; j_gene: TRBJ2-2; abundance: -; CDR3aa: CASSDRRAGGRTGELFF
v_gene: TRBV7-9; j_gene: TRBJ1-2; abundance: -; CDR3aa: CASSLDTDLYGYTF
v_gene: TRBV5-5; j_gene: TRBJ2-1; abundance: -; CDR3aa: CASSTLSSGGTSGDEQFF
v_gene: TRBV6-5; j_gene: TRBJ2-5; abundance: -; CDR3aa: CASRPGQWVGETQYF
v_gene: TRBV29-1; j_gene: TRBJ2-1; abundance: -; CDR3aa: CSVALGGAEQFF
v_gene: TRBV28; j_gene: TRBJ1-4; abundance: -; CDR3aa: CASSFGWTGMFF
v_gene: TRBV7-6; j_gene: TRBJ2-5; abundance: -; CDR3aa: CASSSWDLTGRMTETQYF
v_gene: TRBV7-6; j_gene: TRBJ1-6; abundance: -; CDR3aa: CASSMSGGDSPLHF
v_gene: TRBV5-1; j_gene: TRBJ2-7; abundance: -; CDR3aa: CASRTSTGGGYYEQYF
v_gene: TRBV12-3/TRBV12-4; j_gene: TRBJ1-5; abundance: -; CDR3aa: CASSFGQAVSNQPQHF
v_gene: TRBV6-1; j_gene: TRBJ2-7; abundance: medium-sized; CDR3aa: CASGGGLSYEQYF
v_gene: TRBV29-1; j_gene: TRBJ2-7; abundance: -; CDR3aa: CSVANVNRGHEQYF
v_gene: TRBV3-1; j_gene: TRBJ1-4; abundance: -; CDR3aa: CASSSRDNSGEKLFF
v_gene: TRBV12-3/TRBV12-4; j_gene: TRBJ2-7; abundance: -; CDR3aa: CASSQSHEQYF
v_gene: TRBV12-5; j_gene: TRBJ2-1; abundance: -; CDR3aa: CASGLVAGYNEQFF
v_gene: TRBV5-4; j_gene: TRBJ2-7; abundance: -; CDR3aa: CASSPGQGAPLMQYF
v_gene: TRBV29-1; j_gene: TRBJ2-2; abundance: -; CDR3aa: CSVEGGTGSNTGELFF
v_gene: TRBV7-9; j_gene: TRBJ2-7; abundance: -; CDR3aa: CASSQVGPNYEQYF
v_gene: TRBV7-8; j_gene: TRBJ2-2; abundance: -; CDR3aa: CASSPTVGWDTGELFF
v_gene: TRBV9; j_gene: TRBJ1-2; abundance: -; CDR3aa: CASSPYHFADYGYTF
v_gene: TRBV15; j_gene: TRBJ2-5; abundance: -; CDR3aa: CATSRAEQGLETQYF
v_gene: TRBV29-1; j_gene: TRBJ1-1; abundance: -; CDR3aa: CSVEALNTEAFF
v_gene: TRBV7-2; j_gene: TRBJ2-7; abundance: -; CDR3aa: CASSPSWGQAYIYYEQYF
v_gene: TRBV20-1; j_gene: TRBJ2-7; abundance: -; CDR3aa: CSARDLAGVTYEQYF
v_gene: TRBV7-2; j_gene: TRBJ2-7; abundance: -; CDR3aa: CASSLYRTEEQYF
v_gene: TRBV9; j_gene: TRBJ2-1; abundance: -; CDR3aa: CASSVGNSGYEQFF
v_gene: TRBV27; j_gene: TRBJ1-6; abundance: -; CDR3aa: CASSFLGGKSPLHF
v_gene: TRBV25-1; j_gene: TRBJ2-7; abundance: -; CDR3aa: CASTGTVTYEQYF
v_gene: TRBV29-1; j_gene: TRBJ2-1; abundance: -; CDR3aa: CSVLPRDRGGNEQFF
v_gene: TRBV29-1; j_gene: TRBJ2-7; abundance: -; CDR3aa: CSVISSESGEQYF
v_gene: TRBV6-4; j_gene: TRBJ2-1; abundance: -; CDR3aa: CASSDSSLEQFF
v_gene: TRBV12-3/TRBV12-4; j_gene: TRBJ2-1; abundance: -; CDR3aa: CASSPRPDQSSYNEQFF
v_gene: TRBV4-1; j_gene: TRBJ2-7; abundance: -; CDR3aa: CASSQGKAYEQYF
v_gene: TRBV9; j_gene: TRBJ1-1; abundance: -; CDR3aa: CASSGGAGAQVLNTEAFF
v_gene: TRBV7-2; j_gene: TRBJ2-3; abundance: -; CDR3aa: CASTVYTDTQYF
v_gene: TRBV4-3; j_gene: TRBJ2-7; abundance: -; CDR3aa: CASSPDRGTPSYEQYF
v_gene: TRBV27; j_gene: TRBJ2-3; abundance: -; CDR3aa: CASSISGGAVDTQYF